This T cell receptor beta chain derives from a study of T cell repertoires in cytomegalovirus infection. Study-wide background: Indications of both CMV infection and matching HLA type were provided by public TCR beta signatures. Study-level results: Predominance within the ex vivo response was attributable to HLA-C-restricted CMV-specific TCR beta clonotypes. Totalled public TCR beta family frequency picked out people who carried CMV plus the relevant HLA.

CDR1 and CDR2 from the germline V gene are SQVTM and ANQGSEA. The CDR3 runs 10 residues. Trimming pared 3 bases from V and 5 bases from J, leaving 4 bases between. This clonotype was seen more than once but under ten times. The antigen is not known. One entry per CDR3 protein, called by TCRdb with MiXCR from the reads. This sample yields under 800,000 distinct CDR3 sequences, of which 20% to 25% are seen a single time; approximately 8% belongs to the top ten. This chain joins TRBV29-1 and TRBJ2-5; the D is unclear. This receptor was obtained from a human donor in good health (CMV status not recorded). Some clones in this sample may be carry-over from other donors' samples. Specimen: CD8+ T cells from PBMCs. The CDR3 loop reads CSVDRETQYF. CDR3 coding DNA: TGCAGCGTTGATAGGGAGACCCAGTACTTC.